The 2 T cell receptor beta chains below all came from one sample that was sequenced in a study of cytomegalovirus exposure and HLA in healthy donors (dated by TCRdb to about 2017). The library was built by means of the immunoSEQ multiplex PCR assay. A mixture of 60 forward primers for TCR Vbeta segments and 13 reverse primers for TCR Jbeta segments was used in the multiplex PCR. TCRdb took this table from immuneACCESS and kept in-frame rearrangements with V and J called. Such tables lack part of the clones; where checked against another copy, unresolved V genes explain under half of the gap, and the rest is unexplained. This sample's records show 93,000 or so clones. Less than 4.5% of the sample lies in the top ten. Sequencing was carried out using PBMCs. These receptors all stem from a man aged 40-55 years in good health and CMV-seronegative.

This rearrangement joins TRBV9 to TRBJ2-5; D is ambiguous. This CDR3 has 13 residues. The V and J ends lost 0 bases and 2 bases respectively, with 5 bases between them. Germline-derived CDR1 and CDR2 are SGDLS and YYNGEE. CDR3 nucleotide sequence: TGTGCCAGCAGCGTAGGAGGTCAAGAGACCCAGTACTTC. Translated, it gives CASSVGGQETQYF.

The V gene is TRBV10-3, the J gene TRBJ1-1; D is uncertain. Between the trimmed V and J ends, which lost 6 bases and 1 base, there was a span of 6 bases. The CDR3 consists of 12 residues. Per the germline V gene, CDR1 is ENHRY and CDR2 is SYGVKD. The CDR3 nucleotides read TGTGCCATCAGCCACAGGAACACTGAAGCTTTCTTT. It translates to CAISHRNTEAFF.